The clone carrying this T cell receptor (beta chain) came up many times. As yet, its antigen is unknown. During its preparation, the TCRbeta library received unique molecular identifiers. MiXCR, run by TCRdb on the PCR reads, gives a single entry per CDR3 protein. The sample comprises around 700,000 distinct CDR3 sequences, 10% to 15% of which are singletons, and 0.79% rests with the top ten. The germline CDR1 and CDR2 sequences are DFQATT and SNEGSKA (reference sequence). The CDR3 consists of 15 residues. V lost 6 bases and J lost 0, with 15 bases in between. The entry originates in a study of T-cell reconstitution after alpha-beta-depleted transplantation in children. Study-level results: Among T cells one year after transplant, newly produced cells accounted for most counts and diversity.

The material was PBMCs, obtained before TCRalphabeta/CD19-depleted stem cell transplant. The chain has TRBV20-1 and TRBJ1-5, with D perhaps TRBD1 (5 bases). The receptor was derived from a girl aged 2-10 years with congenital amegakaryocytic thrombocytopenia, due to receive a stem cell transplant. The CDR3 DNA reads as TGCAGTGCGGGGAGGGGAGCTTATAGCAATCAGCCCCAGCATTTT. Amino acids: CSAGRGAYSNQPQHF.